Described below is a single T cell receptor (beta chain) sequence and its context. The antigen is not known. Sequencing was performed with immunoSEQ multiplex PCR; in TCRdb, only in-frame clones are kept and a portion is missing. The repertoire holds thousands of clones, roughly 86% seen once, with 40% to 60% in the top ten. The data are from a study of lymphopenia after photon versus proton radiotherapy. Study findings and constraints: Under photons, naive T cells and diversity fell while effector/memory populations rose.

The CDR3 sequence is 12 residues long. Trimming took off 4 bases at V and 6 bases at J, with 7 bases between the two ends. Germline V gene lookup returns CDR1 MDHEN and CDR2 SYDVKM. This specimen was peripheral blood, taken from a patient treated with photon-based radiotherapy. The chain employs TRBV28 and TRBJ2-1; D is ambiguous. This TCR came from a man aged 25-40 years with gastric cancer. The DNA of the CDR3 is TGTGCCAGCAGTTCCTCGAGCAATGAGCAGTTCTTC. This codes for CASSSSSNEQFF. The whole variable domain, remainder taken from reference TRBV28 and TRBJ2-1, is DVKVTQSSRYLVKRTGEKVFLECVQDMDHENMFWYRQDPGLGLRLIYFSYDVKMKEKGDIPEGYSVSREKKERFSLILESASTNQTSMYLCASSSSSNEQFFGPGTRLTVL.